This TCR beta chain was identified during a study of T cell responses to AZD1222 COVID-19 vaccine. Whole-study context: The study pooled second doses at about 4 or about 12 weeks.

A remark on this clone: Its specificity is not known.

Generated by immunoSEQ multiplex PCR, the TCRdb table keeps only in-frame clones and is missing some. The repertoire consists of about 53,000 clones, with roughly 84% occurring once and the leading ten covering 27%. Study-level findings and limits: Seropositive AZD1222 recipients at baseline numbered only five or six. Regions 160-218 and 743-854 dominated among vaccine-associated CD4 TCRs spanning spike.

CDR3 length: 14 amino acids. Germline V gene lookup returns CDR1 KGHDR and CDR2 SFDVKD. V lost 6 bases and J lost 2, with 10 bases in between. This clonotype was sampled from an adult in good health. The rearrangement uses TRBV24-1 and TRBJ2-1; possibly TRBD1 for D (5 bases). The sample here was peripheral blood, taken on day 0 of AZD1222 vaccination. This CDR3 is CATSNPTAYNEQFF. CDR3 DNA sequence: TGTGCCACCAGTAACCCGACAGCCTACAATGAGCAGTTCTTC.